This TCR beta chain was identified during a study of identical twins. Study conclusions and caveats: Conclusions relied on cross-sectional statistical analysis, not following the same donors. Models underpredicted monozygotic twin sharing of out-of-frame TCR alpha.

A universal primer site arose from template switching, and cDNA bore unique molecular identifiers. In TCRdb, the 5' RACE reads were re-called with MiXCR into one record per CDR3 protein. The data contain about 660,000 distinct CDR3 sequences, around 8.3% of them singletons. This clonotype has more than one count but fewer than ten. Its antigen is not known. The CDR3 is 16 amino acids. V was trimmed by 4 bases and J by 5 bases, leaving 19 bases between them. In germline, CDR1 is KGHDR, CDR2 SFDVKD. The sample was also linked to a second study, of yellow fever vaccine responses in identical twins. Per that study: Twins reportedly appeared to share part of their vaccine T cell response while keeping part individual.

This TCR derives from a woman aged 18-29 years in good health. The sample comprised PBMCs. This chain connects TRBV24-1 to TRBJ2-5; D is possibly TRBD1 (6 bases). The CDR3 loop reads CATSDLRLTGRETQYF. CDR3 bases: TGTGCCACCAGTGACCTACGCTTGACAGGACGGGAGACCCAGTACTTC.